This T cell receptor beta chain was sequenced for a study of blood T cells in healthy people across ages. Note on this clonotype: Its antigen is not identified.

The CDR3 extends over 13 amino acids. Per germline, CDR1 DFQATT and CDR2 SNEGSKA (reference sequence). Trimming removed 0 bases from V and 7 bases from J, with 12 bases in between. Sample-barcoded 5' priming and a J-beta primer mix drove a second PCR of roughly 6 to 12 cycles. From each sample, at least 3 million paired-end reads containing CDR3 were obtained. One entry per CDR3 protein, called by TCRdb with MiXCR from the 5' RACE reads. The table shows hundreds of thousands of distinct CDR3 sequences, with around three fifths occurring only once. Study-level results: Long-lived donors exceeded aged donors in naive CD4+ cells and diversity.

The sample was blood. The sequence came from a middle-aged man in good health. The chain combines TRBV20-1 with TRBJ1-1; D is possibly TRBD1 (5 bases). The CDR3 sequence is CSARENPGLEAFF. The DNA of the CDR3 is TGCAGTGCTAGAGAAAACCCGGGACTTGAAGCTTTCTTT.